This entry concerns a single TCR beta chain. The trim removed 0 bases at V and 2 bases at J, leaving 7 bases unmatched. The germline V gene encodes CDR1 LNHDA and CDR2 SQIVND (reference sequence). The CDR3 runs 17 residues. The participants were between roughly 18 and 100 years old and came from about two dozen US areas. The record originates from a study of blood T cell repertoires in COVID-19. Overall study context: Acute-phase and convalescent COVID-19 samples originated in the United States, Italy and Spain.

Original methodology: Cell counts per sample came from amplifying reference gene primers. Assay used: immunoSEQ multiplex PCR; TCRdb lists only in-frame clones, some missing. For V, J and clone size, that table is used; D and trimming come from the DNA. The sample carries about 160,000 clones, approximately 80% recorded once. J is TRBJ2-1 and V is TRBV19, with TRBD2 matching 7 bases. This receptor was identified in a woman aged 55-69 years who had recovered from COVID-19. Sequencing input: PBMCs or T cells enriched from blood (not recorded which). This chain's CDR3 is CASSIDSERGAYNEQFF. CDR3 nucleotides: TGTGCCAGTAGTATAGATTCAGAGCGGGGTGCCTACAATGAGCAGTTCTTC.